This T cell receptor beta chain was sequenced in a study of blood T cell repertoires in COVID-19. Method: immunoSEQ multiplex PCR; TCRdb's copy keeps in-frame clones and lacks some. The table lists about 70,000 clones, about four fifths of them singletons. Germline V CDR1 and CDR2: SGHRS, YFSETQ. Trimming took 5 bases from V and 8 from J, leaving 14 bases between them. This CDR3 spans 13 amino acids. The genes are TRBV5-1 and TRBJ2-1; perhaps TRBD2 as D (5 bases). This TCR came from a woman older than 75 with active or convalescent COVID-19. The sequenced sample consisted of peripheral blood. Here the CDR3 DNA reads TGCGCCAGCAGTCAGCCCCCCGGGGATGAGCAGTTCTTC. This translates into CASSQPPGDEQFF.